This is a list of T cell receptor beta chains from one sample in a study of monozygotic twins with inflammatory bowel disease. Each CDR3 protein gets one entry in TCRdb, which reprocessed the 5' RACE reads and gives no DNA. The sample table includes 300,000 to 400,000 distinct CDR3 sequences. The sample was blood. The receptors derive from a human donor with ulcerative colitis or Crohn's disease, or a healthy co-twin of an affected twin (not recorded which). Each CDR3 is given with its conserved first and last residue.

J gene	V gene	CDR3 protein
TRBJ2-5	TRBV20-1	CSAMTPSNEETQYF
TRBJ2-3	TRBV7-8	CASSSTSGRALDTQYF
TRBJ2-1	TRBV6-2/TRBV6-3	CASRGQGNEQFF
TRBJ2-3	TRBV29-1	CSVGSGFPTDTQYF
TRBJ2-7	TRBV4-1	CASSHDLRGPYEQYF
TRBJ2-1	TRBV28	CASRRDSNEQFF
TRBJ2-6	TRBV6-2/TRBV6-3	CASSYITGTGGSGANVLTF
TRBJ2-2	TRBV28	CASSLSGQGNGELFF
TRBJ2-1	TRBV5-1	CASSLGGRDYNEQFF
TRBJ2-7	TRBV21-1	CASSGSGRGSYEQYF
TRBJ2-7	TRBV20-1	CSVTRDSSYEQYF
TRBJ1-1	TRBV7-2	CASSSTGTGNTEAFF